This T cell receptor beta chain emerged from a study of PD-1 blockade in mismatch repair-deficient tumors. Overall study: All were previously treated, progressing patients with about a dozen mismatch repair-deficient cancer types.

The method was immunoSEQ multiplex PCR; TCRdb's version includes in-frame clones alone and lacks a portion of them. This sample carries about 68,000 clones, around 73% of them seen once, and the ten largest clones take approximately 5%. Overall study results and limits: After pembrolizumab, tumor-resident clones rose rapidly, then generally contracted before radiologic responses.

In regard to this clone: Its cognate antigen is unknown.

Every patient had mismatch repair deficiency by PCR or immunohistochemistry. TCRs were sequenced from three patients responding to pembrolizumab. The CDR3 covers 16 residues. V gave up 5 bases and J gave up 4 bases; unmatched junction bases: 9. Germline V gene data show CDR1 as LGHNA and CDR2 as YNFKEQ. This TCR was recovered from an adult with mismatch repair-deficient cancer. This chain uses TRBV4-2 with TRBJ2-1, with 9 bases aligning to TRBD2. Here the sequenced sample was peripheral blood, taken 2 weeks after starting pembrolizumab. Written as DNA, the CDR3 is TGTGCCAGCAGCGAAGGGGCGGGAGGGCAGTACAATGAGCAGTTCTTC. Its protein is CASSEGAGGQYNEQFF.